The T cell receptor beta chain described here comes from a study of spatial heterogeneity in lung cancer. Overall study: Alpha-chain detections were consistently fewer than beta-chain detections among the sequences. A T cell module score from matched bulk RNA-seq correlated strongly with TCR transcript counts in tumor regions. Study results and limitations: Counts of expanded alpha and beta TCRs within tumors tracked the tumor nonsynonymous mutation count. Ubiquitous expanded TCR counts tracked ubiquitous nonsynonymous mutations; regional expanded TCR counts tracked regional nonsynonymous mutations.

Time point described: sample taken at primary tumor resection. 72 TRACERx patients with early, untreated non-small cell lung cancer donated samples. Via MiXCR, TCRdb re-called the 5' RACE reads, giving one row per CDR3 protein. The sample contains about 18,000 distinct CDR3 sequences, around 6% of which appear only once. V lost 4 bases and J lost 6, with 12 bases in between. This CDR3 spans 13 amino acids. In germline, CDR1 is SGHRS, CDR2 YFSETQ. Concerning this clonotype: Its antigen is currently unknown.

Sequences were derived from lung tumor tissue, sampled at surgery. This TCR came from a female donor with early-stage non-small cell lung cancer. The chain is built from TRBV5-1 and TRBJ2-3, with D unresolved. The CDR3 is CASSMTGRDTQYF. The CDR3, as DNA: TGCGCCAGCAGCATGACTGGCCGGGATACGCAGTATTTT.